This T cell receptor beta chain comes out of a study of blood T cells in healthy people across ages. Healthy individuals of Caucasian origin from Russia, aged 6 to 90, served as donors. Every sample yielded at least 6.5 million isolated PBMCs. Primed by a sample-barcoded 5' primer and a J-beta primer mix, a second PCR proceeded for 7 to 11 cycles. TCRdb ran MiXCR on the 5' RACE reads and lists one entry per CDR3 protein. Among around 780,000 distinct CDR3 sequences listed, roughly 56% were seen once. The study, taken as a whole, reports: Comparison with aged donors showed that long-lived donors had more naive CD4+ cells and higher diversity.

Note on this clonotype: What it recognizes is unknown.

This sequence was found in a man between 35 and 55 years old in good health. The sample taken for sequencing was blood.

CDR3 bases: TGCAGCGGTGTACAGGGCGGGGCTGAAGCTTTCTTT. Its protein product is CSGVQGGAEAFF. The rearrangement uses TRBV29-1 and TRBJ1-1; tentative D call: TRBD1 (6 bases). Trimming pared 7 bases from V and 6 bases from J, leaving 15 bases between. The CDR3 is 12 residues long. The germline V gene encodes CDR1 SQVTM and CDR2 ANQGSEA.